A selection of T cell receptor beta chains follows, all from one sample in a study of blood T cell repertoires in COVID-19. Some clones are missing from TCRdb's copy, which holds only in-frame ones; the method was immunoSEQ multiplex PCR. The table shows about 330,000 clones, with approximately 87% occurring only once. What was sequenced was PBMCs or T cells enriched from blood (not recorded which). These receptors were taken from a woman aged 25 to 39 who had recovered from COVID-19. CDR3s include the opening cysteine and the closing phenylalanine or tryptophan. D genes are given only for firm matches. Not every row has a clone size; where given, it reads once, few, many or a size class.

j_call,v_call,clone_size,d_call,cdr3_nt,cdr3_aa
TRBJ2-4,TRBV5-6,-,TRBD1,TGTGCCAGCAGTCCAACGCCGGGACAGAAAAACATTCAGTACTTC,CASSPTPGQKNIQYF
TRBJ1-6,TRBV6-5,-,-,TGTGCCAGCAGTTACACGGCATCCGAGGATTCACCCCTCCACTTT,CASSYTASEDSPLHF
TRBJ1-4,TRBV10-1,-,TRBD1,TGCGCCAGCAGTGATCCGGGACAGCGTAATGAAAAACTGTTTTTT,CASSDPGQRNEKLFF
TRBJ1-2,TRBV2,-,-,TGTGCCAGCAGTGAGCAGGGCCTACATAACTATGGCTACACCTTC,CASSEQGLHNYGYTF
TRBJ2-4,TRBV5-4,-,-,TGTGCCAGCAGCATTTTCGGGGGACGGGTAAACATTCAGTACTTC,CASSIFGGRVNIQYF
TRBJ2-7,TRBV29-1,-,TRBD1,TGCAGCGCCTCAGTTTCGGGACAGGGACACGAGCAGTACTTC,CSASVSGQGHEQYF
TRBJ1-2,TRBV18,-,-,TGTGCCAGCTCACCGACAGGAACCTTTAACTATGGCTACACCTTC,CASSPTGTFNYGYTF
TRBJ1-1,TRBV29-1,-,TRBD1,TGCAGCGTTGAAGATGAGATCCGCACAGGGGGCACTGAAGCTTTCTTT,CSVEDEIRTGGTEAFF
TRBJ2-7,TRBV27,-,-,TGTGCCAGCAGTTATGGCAGAACCTACGAGCAGTACTTC,CASSYGRTYEQYF
TRBJ2-3,TRBV29-1,once,-,TGCAGCGCAGCAGGGTACGAAGAAATGAGCACAGATACGCAGTATTTT,CSAAGYEEMSTDTQYF
TRBJ1-5,TRBV19,-,-,TGTGCCAGTAGGGGCCCCGGGGTTAGCAATCAGCCCCAGCATTTT,CASRGPGVSNQPQHF
TRBJ1-5,TRBV11-3,-,-,TGTGCCAGCAGCTTTCACATTGTAAATCAGCCCCAGCATTTT,CASSFHIVNQPQHF
TRBJ2-5,TRBV11-2,-,TRBD2,TGTGCCAGCAGCCCCCGACTAGCGGGGGGACAAGAGACCCAGTACTTC,CASSPRLAGGQETQYF
TRBJ2-7,TRBV6-5,few,TRBD2,TGTGCCAGTAAACGGGGGGGCTCCTACGAGCAGTACTTC,CASKRGGSYEQYF
TRBJ1-1,TRBV12-3/TRBV12-4,-,-,TGTGCCAGCAGTTTTGCCAGGGACACTGAAGCTTTCTTT,CASSFARDTEAFF
TRBJ2-3,TRBV6-2/TRBV6-3,-,TRBD2,TGTGCCAGCAGTTACGCAATCAGCGGGGGGGATACGCAGTATTTT,CASSYAISGGDTQYF
TRBJ2-3,TRBV7-7,-,-,TGTGCTAGCAGCCCCCTTAGCGGAACTAGCACAGATACGCAGTATTTT,CASSPLSGTSTDTQYF
TRBJ1-1,TRBV6-2/TRBV6-3,-,TRBD1,TGTGCCAGCAGTTGGGACAGACTGAGTACTGTTGAAGCTTTCTTT,CASSWDRLSTVEAFF
TRBJ1-2,TRBV29-1,-,-,TGCAGCGTTGCAGCAGGGCGCCTCTATGGCTACACCTTC,CSVAAGRLYGYTF
TRBJ2-3,TRBV9,-,-,TGTGCCAGCAGCGGGGGGACTGGGACTAGCACAGATACGCAGTATTTT,CASSGGTGTSTDTQYF
TRBJ1-1,TRBV9,-,TRBD1,TGTGCCAGCAGCGTCCCGAGGCAGGGGGGTAGTATGACTGAAGCTTTCTTT,CASSVPRQGGSMTEAFF
TRBJ1-4,TRBV19,-,-,TGTGCCACCGCCGGTTTCGGGGTAGAGGAAAAACTGTTTTTT,CATAGFGVEEKLFF
TRBJ1-2,TRBV19,-,-,TGTGCCAGTAGTTGGCGGGGTCCTAACTATGGCTACACCTTC,CASSWRGPNYGYTF
TRBJ1-1,TRBV7-9,-,-,TGTGCCAGCAGCTTAGTGGGGGGAGAAGCTTTCTTT,CASSLVGGEAFF
TRBJ2-5,TRBV29-1,-,-,TGCAGCGTTGAAGAGGCCAAAGAGACCCAGTACTTC,CSVEEAKETQYF
TRBJ2-2,TRBV6-2/TRBV6-3,-,-,TGTGCCAGCAGTTCCACCAGGGGGGCCGGGGAGCTGTTTTTT,CASSSTRGAGELFF
TRBJ1-2,TRBV19,-,-,TGTGCCAGTAGTATAGGCGGCCATCCTGCTGCTAACTATGGCTACACCTTC,CASSIGGHPAANYGYTF
TRBJ1-2,TRBV10-3,-,TRBD1,TGTGCCATCAGTGACCCGGGACAGGCTAACTATGGCTACACCTTC,CAISDPGQANYGYTF
TRBJ1-4,TRBV6-2/TRBV6-3,-,-,TGTGCCAGCAGTCCCCCGGACAAGTCGCTAAGGAACGAAAAACTGTTTTTT,CASSPPDKSLRNEKLFF
TRBJ1-4,TRBV6-5,-,TRBD1,TGTGCCAGCAGCCGCCGGGACAGGGTGGAAAAACTGTTTTTT,CASSRRDRVEKLFF
TRBJ1-1,TRBV29-1,-,-,TGCAGCGTAGATACGAGGGCCAGCAGCACTGAAGCTTTCTTT,CSVDTRASSTEAFF
TRBJ1-2,TRBV6-5,once,-,TGTGCCAGCAGTACAACGACTACCCTCTATGGCTACACCTTC,CASSTTTTLYGYTF
TRBJ1-2,TRBV30,-,TRBD1,TGTGCGGGGGGACAGGGGGCTTCTAACTATGGCTACACCTTC,CAGGQGASNYGYTF
TRBJ1-1,TRBV15,once,-,TGTGCCACCAGCAAGAGTTTGTCCGACACTGAAGCTTTCTTT,CATSKSLSDTEAFF
TRBJ1-1,TRBV4-1,-,-,TGCGCCAGCAGCCATCCGTGGGAACAGGCCTACACTGAAGCTTTCTTT,CASSHPWEQAYTEAFF
TRBJ2-7,TRBV7-9,few,TRBD1,TGTGCCAGCAGCTTTAGTGGTGCTTCGGGACAGGAATCCTACGAGCAGTACTTC,CASSFSGASGQESYEQYF
TRBJ1-1,TRBV5-1,-,-,TGCGCCAGCAGCGTGACAGCTAACACTGAAGCTTTCTTT,CASSVTANTEAFF
TRBJ1-1,TRBV6-5,-,-,TGTGCCAGCAGGATAACAGGCGGCACTGAAGCTTTCTTT,CASRITGGTEAFF
TRBJ1-4,TRBV28,-,-,TGTGCCAGCAGTTTTCGGGACATAAGGCTGCCTAATGAAAAACTGTTTTTT,CASSFRDIRLPNEKLFF
TRBJ1-2,TRBV10-3,-,TRBD1,TGTGCCATCAGTGAGGCGGACAGGGGAAGGTATGGCTACACCTTC,CAISEADRGRYGYTF
TRBJ1-2,TRBV28,once,-,TGTGCCAGCAGTTTCGAGAAACTCACTTTTAACTATGGCTACACCTTC,CASSFEKLTFNYGYTF
TRBJ1-2,TRBV7-9,-,-,TGTGCCAGCAGCTTAGCCCAACAGACGGCAGGCTACACCTTC,CASSLAQQTAGYTF
TRBJ2-3,TRBV19,-,TRBD2,TGTGCCAGTAGTATACGCGGGGGGGCAGATACGCAGTATTTT,CASSIRGGADTQYF